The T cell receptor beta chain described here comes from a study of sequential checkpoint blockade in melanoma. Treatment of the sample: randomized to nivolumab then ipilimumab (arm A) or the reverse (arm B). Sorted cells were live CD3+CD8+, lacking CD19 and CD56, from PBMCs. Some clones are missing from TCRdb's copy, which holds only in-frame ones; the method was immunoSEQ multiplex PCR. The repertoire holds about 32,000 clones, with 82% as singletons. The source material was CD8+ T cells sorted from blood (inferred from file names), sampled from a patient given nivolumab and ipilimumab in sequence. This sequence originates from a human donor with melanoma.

Here the CDR3 reads CASSWSGMGYEKLFF. CDR3 sequence (DNA): TGTGCCAGCAGTTGGTCCGGGATGGGGTATGAAAAACTGTTTTTT. V and J are TRBV28 and TRBJ1-4; D ambiguous. Germline lookup yields CDR1 MDHEN and CDR2 SYDVKM. This CDR3 has 15 amino acids. The V end was cut by 4 bases, the J end by 6 bases, with 15 bases between.